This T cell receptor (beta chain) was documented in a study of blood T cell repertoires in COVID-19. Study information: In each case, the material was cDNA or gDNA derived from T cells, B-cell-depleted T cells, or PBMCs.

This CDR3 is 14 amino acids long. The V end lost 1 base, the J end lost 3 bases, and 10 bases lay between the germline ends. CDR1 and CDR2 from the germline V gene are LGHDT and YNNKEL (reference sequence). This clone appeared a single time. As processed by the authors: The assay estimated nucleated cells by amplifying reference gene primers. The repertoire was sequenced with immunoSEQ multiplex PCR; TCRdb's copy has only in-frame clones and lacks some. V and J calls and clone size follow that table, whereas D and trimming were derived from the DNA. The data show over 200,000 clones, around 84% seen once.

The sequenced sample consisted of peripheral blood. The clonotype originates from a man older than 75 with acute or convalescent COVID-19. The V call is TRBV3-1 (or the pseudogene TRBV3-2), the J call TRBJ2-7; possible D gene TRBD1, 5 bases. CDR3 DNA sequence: TGTGCCAGCAGCCAAGTTACAGGCCACTACGAGCAGTACTTC. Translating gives CASSQVTGHYEQYF.